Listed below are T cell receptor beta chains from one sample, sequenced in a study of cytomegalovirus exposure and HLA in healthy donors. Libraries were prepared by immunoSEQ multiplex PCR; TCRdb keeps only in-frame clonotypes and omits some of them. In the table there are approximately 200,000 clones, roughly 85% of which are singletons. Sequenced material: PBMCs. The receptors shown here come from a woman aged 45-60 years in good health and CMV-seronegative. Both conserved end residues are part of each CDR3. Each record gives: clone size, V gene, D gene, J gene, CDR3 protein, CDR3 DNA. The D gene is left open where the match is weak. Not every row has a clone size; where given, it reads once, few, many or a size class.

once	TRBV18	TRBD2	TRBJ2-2	CASSPKAGGPNTGELFF	TGTGCCAGCTCTCCCAAAGCGGGAGGACCGAACACCGGGGAGCTGTTTTTT
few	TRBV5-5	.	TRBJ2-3	CASSFTSSTDTQYF	TGTGCCAGCAGCTTTACTAGCAGCACAGATACGCAGTATTTT
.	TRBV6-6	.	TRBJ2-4	CASSYSRVKNIQYF	TGTGCCAGCAGTTACTCGAGGGTGAAAAACATTCAGTACTTC
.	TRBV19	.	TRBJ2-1	CASSMAAANNEQFF	TGTGCCAGTAGTATGGCGGCCGCGAACAATGAGCAGTTCTTC
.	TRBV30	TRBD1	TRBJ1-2	CAWSVQGAVQIGGYTF	TGTGCCTGGAGTGTACAGGGGGCAGTTCAAATAGGTGGCTACACCTTC
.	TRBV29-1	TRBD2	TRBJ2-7	CSVGLAGGPKKYEQYF	TGCAGCGTTGGACTAGCGGGAGGGCCTAAAAAGTACGAGCAGTACTTC
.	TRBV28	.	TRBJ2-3	CASSSQRFTQYF	TGTGCCAGCAGTTCGCAGCGTTTTACGCAGTATTTT
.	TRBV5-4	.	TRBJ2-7	CASSPTQKQLPFSYEQYF	TGTGCCAGCAGCCCTACCCAAAAACAGCTACCGTTCTCCTACGAGCAGTACTTC
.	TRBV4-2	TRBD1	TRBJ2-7	CASSTRDRKYEQYF	TGTGCCAGCAGCACCCGGGACAGAAAGTACGAGCAGTACTTC
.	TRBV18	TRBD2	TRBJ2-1	CASSPPSGSYNEQFF	TGTGCCAGCTCGCCTCCTAGCGGGAGTTACAATGAGCAGTTCTTC
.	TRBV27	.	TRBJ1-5	CASSFGTPNQPQHF	TGTGCCAGCAGCTTCGGGACACCCAATCAGCCCCAGCATTTT
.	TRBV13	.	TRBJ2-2	CASSFRGFERVNTGELFF	TGTGCCAGCAGCTTCAGGGGTTTTGAAAGAGTTAACACCGGGGAGCTGTTTTTT
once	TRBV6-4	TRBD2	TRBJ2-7	CARPGLAGVNPWDEQYF	TGTGCCAGACCGGGACTAGCGGGAGTAAATCCGTGGGACGAGCAGTACTTC
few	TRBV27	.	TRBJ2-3	CASGGLGGALDTQYF	TGTGCCAGCGGAGGATTAGGGGGAGCGTTGGATACGCAGTATTTT
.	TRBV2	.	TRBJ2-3	CASRERTVSTDTQYF	TGTGCCAGCAGGGAAAGGACAGTAAGCACAGATACGCAGTATTTT
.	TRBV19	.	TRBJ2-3	CASSIGGAADTQYF	TGTGCCAGTAGTATAGGGGGAGCGGCAGATACGCAGTATTTT
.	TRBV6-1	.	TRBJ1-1	CASSFSGQITEAFF	TGTGCCAGCAGTTTCTCCGGACAGATCACTGAAGCTTTCTTT
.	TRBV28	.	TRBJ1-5	CASRSPRHRGLNQPQHF	TGTGCCAGCAGATCACCCCGACATCGAGGGTTGAATCAGCCCCAGCATTTT
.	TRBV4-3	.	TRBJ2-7	CASSQASGSVPYEQYF	TGCGCCAGCAGCCAAGCGTCGGGGAGTGTACCCTACGAGCAGTACTTC
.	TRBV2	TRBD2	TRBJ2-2	CASTRGLAGPNTGELFF	TGTGCCAGCACCAGAGGACTAGCGGGACCGAACACCGGGGAGCTGTTTTTT
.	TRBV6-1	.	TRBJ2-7	CASSRQVDSEQYF	TGTGCCAGCAGTCGACAGGTGGATTCAGAGCAGTACTTC
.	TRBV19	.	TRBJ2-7	CASTPRFYEQYF	TGTGCCAGTACCCCGAGATTCTACGAGCAGTACTTC
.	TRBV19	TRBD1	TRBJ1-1	CASSMDRGRSTEAFF	TGTGCCAGTAGTATGGACAGGGGGCGCTCAACTGAAGCTTTCTTT
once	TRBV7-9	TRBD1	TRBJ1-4	CASSKGQGDEKLFF	TGTGCCAGCAGCAAGGGACAGGGAGATGAAAAACTGTTTTTT
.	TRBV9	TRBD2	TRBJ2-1	CASSRGVTETEQFF	TGTGCCAGCAGCCGGGGGGTCACGGAAACTGAGCAGTTCTTC
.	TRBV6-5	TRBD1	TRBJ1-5	CASSDRVSNQPQHF	TGTGCCTCCTCAGACAGGGTTAGCAATCAGCCCCAGCATTTT
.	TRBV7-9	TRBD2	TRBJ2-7	CASSLDAGGGAYEQYF	TGTGCCAGCAGCTTAGACGCCGGCGGGGGGGCCTACGAGCAGTACTTC
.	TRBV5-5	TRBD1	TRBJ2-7	CASSTGQGSYEQYF	TGTGCCAGCAGTACCGGACAGGGTTCGTACGAGCAGTACTTC
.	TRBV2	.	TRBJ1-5	CASSEQDSRMHPQHF	TGTGCCAGCAGCGAACAGGACAGCCGGATGCATCCCCAGCATTTT
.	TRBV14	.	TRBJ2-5	CASSPAGAGETQYF	TGTGCCAGCAGCCCTGCCGGGGCGGGGGAGACCCAGTACTTC
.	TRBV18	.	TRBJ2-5	CASSLGLGQETQYF	TGTGCCAGCTCCCTTGGACTGGGACAAGAGACCCAGTACTTC
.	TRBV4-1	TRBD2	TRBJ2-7	CASSQGGSGYEQYF	TGCGCCAGCAGCCAAGGGGGTAGCGGGTACGAGCAGTACTTC
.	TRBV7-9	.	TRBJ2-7	CASSASGTISSYEQYF	TGTGCCAGCAGCGCCAGCGGGACAATTAGCTCCTACGAGCAGTACTTC
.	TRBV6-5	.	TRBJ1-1	CASSYPAGAKTEAFF	TGTGCCAGCAGTTACCCGGCAGGGGCTAAGACTGAAGCTTTCTTT
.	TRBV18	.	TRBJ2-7	CASSPRQGGSNEQYF	TGTGCCAGCTCACCACGCCAGGGTGGGTCCAACGAGCAGTACTTC
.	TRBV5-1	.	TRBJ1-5	CASSLGGLQPQHF	TGCGCCAGCAGCTTGGGGGGGCTTCAGCCCCAGCATTTT
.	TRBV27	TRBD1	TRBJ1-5	CASRRDRGQPQHF	TGTGCCAGCAGACGAGACAGGGGACAGCCCCAGCATTTT
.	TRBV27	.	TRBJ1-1	CASSRGFTEAFF	TGTGCCAGCAGCCGGGGTTTCACTGAAGCTTTCTTT
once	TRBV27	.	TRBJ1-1	CASSLSDPGDTEAFF	TGTGCCAGCAGTTTATCAGATCCGGGGGACACTGAAGCTTTCTTT
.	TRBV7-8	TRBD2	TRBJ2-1	CASSPRGGRSSYNEQFF	TGTGCCAGCAGCCCTCGGGGCGGGAGGAGCTCCTACAATGAGCAGTTCTTC
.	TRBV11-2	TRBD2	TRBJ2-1	CASSLLGTSGRANEQFF	TGTGCCAGCAGCTTACTAGGGACTAGCGGGAGGGCCAATGAGCAGTTCTTC
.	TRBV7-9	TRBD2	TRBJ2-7	CASSSPLGGGWNEQYF	TGTGCCAGCAGCTCGCCCCTTGGGGGGGGTTGGAACGAGCAGTACTTC
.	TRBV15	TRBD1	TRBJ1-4	CATVRGQGSEKLFF	TGTGCCACCGTAAGGGGACAGGGATCGGAAAAACTGTTTTTT
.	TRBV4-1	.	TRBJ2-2	CASKGGDTGELFF	TGCGCCAGCAAAGGGGGGGACACCGGGGAGCTGTTTTTT
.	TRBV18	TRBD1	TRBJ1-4	CASSPPDRGEKLFF	TGTGCCAGCTCACCTCCGGACAGGGGGGAAAAACTGTTTTTT
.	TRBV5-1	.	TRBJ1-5	CASSPGDNQPQHF	TGCGCCAGCAGCCCCGGGGACAATCAGCCCCAGCATTTT
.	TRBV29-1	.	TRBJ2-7	CSVEARASSYEQYF	TGCAGCGTTGAGGCCAGGGCCAGCTCCTACGAGCAGTACTTC
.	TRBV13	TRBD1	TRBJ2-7	CASSSISPSRDSYSYEQYF	TGTGCCAGCAGCTCAATCTCCCCCTCTCGGGACAGCTACTCCTACGAGCAGTACTTC
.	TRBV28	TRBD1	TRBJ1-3	CASSTISPGTGGLFGNTIYF	TGTGCCAGCAGTACAATCAGTCCCGGGACAGGGGGCCTATTTGGAAACACCATATATTTT